The source of this T cell receptor beta chain is a study of T cells in Graves' hyperthyroidism and ophthalmopathy. The CDR3 has 15 residues. Germline V CDR1 and CDR2: LNHDA, SQIVND (reference sequence). The germline V and J ends were trimmed by 7 bases and 3 bases, with 18 bases remaining between them. This clonotype was seen a handful of times. TCR beta CDR3 sequences were amplified from RNA transcripts. First-round RT-PCR targeting the TCR CDR3 was performed with the HTBI primer set. TCRdb reprocessed the multiplex PCR reads with MiXCR, giving one entry per CDR3 protein. The sample has 450,000 to 500,000 distinct CDR3 sequences, roughly 22% seen once.

The sample taken for sequencing was blood. This sequence joins TRBV19 and TRBJ1-2; D remains unclear. The receptor was derived from a woman in her sixties or seventies with Graves' ophthalmopathy. DNA for the CDR3: TGTGCCAGTACCGTCGCGGGTAACCCCCACTATGGCTACACCTTC. This gives the protein CASTVAGNPHYGYTF.